This entry lists 22 T cell receptor beta chains sequenced from one sample in a study of blood T cells in healthy people across ages. It was with a sample-barcoded 5' primer and a J-beta primer mix that a second PCR of roughly 7 to 12 cycles was run. TCRdb independently ran MiXCR on the 5' RACE reads; one entry per CDR3 protein. The data show more than 750,000 distinct CDR3 sequences, roughly 29% seen once. The same data also contributed to another study, on T cells of mothers and their children.

Material for sequencing was blood. The origin of the receptors is a woman between 35 and 50 years old in good health.

This clonotype has just a few counts. The J gene is TRBJ2-1, the V gene TRBV11-1, with 8 positions matching TRBD2. Germline V gene data show CDR1 as SGHAT and CDR2 as FQDESV (reference sequence). J lost 4 bases, V lost 4 bases, and 6 bases had no gene match. The CDR3 runs to 15 residues. The CDR3, as DNA: TGTGCCAGCAGCTCTCAGCGGGGGAGGTACAATGAGCAGTTCTTC. This sequence encodes CASSSQRGRYNEQFF. The variable domain in full, completed from reference TRBV11-1 and TRBJ2-1, reads EAEVAQSPRYKITEKSQAVAFWCDPISGHATLYWYRQILGQGPELLVQFQDESVVDDSQLPKDRFSAERLKGVDSTLKIQPAELGDSAMYLCASSSQRGRYNEQFFGPGTRLTVL.

About this clonotype itself: A much larger clone sits a single nucleotide away, making a read error possible. The CDR3 spells CASSPDRGRTNEQLF. CDR3 DNA sequence: TGCGCCAGCAGCCCTGACAGGGGGCGTACCAATGAGCAGCTCTTC. The chain carries TRBV5-1 and TRBJ2-1; 10 nucleotides line up with TRBD1. The CDR3 runs 15 residues. Germline V lookup: CDR1 SGHRS, CDR2 YFSETQ.

This clonotype came up many times. V gene TRBV11-2 combines with J gene TRBJ2-1; the match to TRBD2 covers 11 bases. The length of the CDR3 is 15 residues. In germline, CDR1 is SGHAT, CDR2 FQNNGV. The junction had 4 bases not matched to a gene; V was cut back by 2 bases and J by 7 bases. The CDR3 DNA sequence: TGTGCCAGCAGCTTAAGAACTAGCGGGGGTAATGAGCAGTTCTTC. It translates to CASSLRTSGGNEQFF.

The CDR3 here is CASSLLGMYSEQYF. In DNA form, the CDR3 reads TGTGCCAGCAGTTTACTGGGGATGTATAGCGAGCAGTACTTC. The chain employs TRBV12-3 or TRBV12-4 and TRBJ2-7, with D hard to call. The V gene lost 2 bases and the J gene lost 6 bases, with 14 bases spanning the gap. The CDR3 contains 14 residues.

This clonotype was seen a single time. The gene calls are TRBV5-1 and TRBJ1-1, with 8 nucleotides matching TRBD1. This CDR3 has 15 residues. The germline V gene has CDR1 SGHRS and CDR2 YFSETQ. The V segment lost 4 bases and the J segment 1 base; nucleotides outside the gene matches: 6. For the CDR3, the DNA is TGCGCCAGCAGCCAGGGGGCTTCCCCGAACACTGAAGCTTTCTTT. Residues: CASSQGASPNTEAFF.

The table lists this clonotype with a few counts. V usage is TRBV28 and J usage is TRBJ1-4; possible D gene TRBD1, 6 bases. V lost 4 bases, J lost 4 bases, and 13 bases lay in between. Per germline, CDR1 MDHEN and CDR2 SYDVKM. The CDR3 has 15 amino acids. DNA for the CDR3: TGTGCCAGCAGTTACCTGACAGGCAATAATGAAAAACTGTTTTTT. Encoded protein: CASSYLTGNNEKLFF.

This clonotype has ten or more counts. The chain is built from TRBV28 and TRBJ2-7; 7 bases are shared with TRBD1. J was trimmed by 3 bases and V by 7 bases; bases with no gene match: 6. The germline V gene has CDR1 MDHEN and CDR2 SYDVKM. CDR3 length: 13 amino acids. DNA of the CDR3: TGTGCCAGCACTTCTGGGGACAGCTACGAGCAGTACTTC. It specifies CASTSGDSYEQYF.

This clonotype was seen only once. Compared with germline, one end of the junction differs, possibly owing to a read error. The chain joins TRBV4-2 to TRBJ2-3, with D possibly being TRBD2 (5 bases). CDR3 length equals 18 residues. CDR1 LGHNA and CDR2 YNFKEQ come from the germline V gene. Here the CDR3 DNA reads TGTGCCAGCAACCAAGATATTGAGCATAACCCTAGCACAGATACGCGGTATTTT. It is translated as CASNQDIEHNPSTDTRYF.

This clonotype was detected once. V and J are TRBV7-2 and TRBJ2-2; D is undetermined. Germline V gene data show CDR1 as SGHTA and CDR2 as FQGNSA. V shed 1 base and J shed 1 base, with 4 bases lying between them. The CDR3 sequence is 14 residues long. CDR3 bases: TGTGCCAGCAGCTTAGTCATGAACACCGGGGAGCTGTTTTTT. Its protein is CASSLVMNTGELFF.

The chain employs TRBV20-1 and TRBJ2-3, with D perhaps matching TRBD1 (5 bases). The CDR3 is made up of 15 amino acids. Trimming removed 0 bases from V and 6 bases from J, with 16 bases in between. Germline V gene lookup returns CDR1 DFQATT and CDR2 SNEGSKA (reference sequence). CDR3 sequence reads: CSARDRAGLEDTQYF. As DNA, the CDR3 is TGCAGTGCTAGAGATAGGGCAGGGTTAGAGGATACGCAGTATTTT.

The CDR3, as DNA: TGCAGTGCTAGAGATCGCCGACTAGCAGCGGCAGATACGCAGTATTTT. Encoded protein: CSARDRRLAAADTQYF. The genes are TRBV20-1 and TRBJ2-3; TRBD2 matches 7 bases. The CDR3 totals 16 residues. CDR1 and CDR2 from the germline V gene are DFQATT and SNEGSKA (reference sequence). Unmatched junction bases numbered 10, after V lost 0 bases and J lost 4 bases.

This clonotype was seen ten or more times. This sequence joins TRBV5-1 and TRBJ2-3; the D gene is possibly TRBD2 (5 bases). In germline, CDR1 is SGHRS, CDR2 YFSETQ. Trimming shortened V by 0 bases and J by 1 base, and 9 bases separated the two germline ends. The CDR3 extends over 15 amino acids. CDR3 DNA: TGCGCCAGCAGCTTGGAGGACTTTCGCACAGATACGCAGTATTTT. Its translation: CASSLEDFRTDTQYF. The full variable domain, its missing parts supplied by reference TRBV5-1 and TRBJ2-3, is KAGVTQTPRYLIKTRGQQVTLSCSPISGHRSVSWYQQTPGQGLQFLFEYFSETQRNKGNFPGRFSGRQFSNSRSEMNVSTLELGDSALYLCASSLEDFRTDTQYFGPGTRLTVL.

This clonotype was counted only a few times. The rearrangement joins TRBV6-6 to TRBJ1-2, with 7 nucleotides matching TRBD1. This CDR3 spans 15 amino acids. Germline loops: CDR1 MNHNY, CDR2 SVGAGI (reference sequence). The ends lost 5 bases at V and 2 bases at J; junction bases unmatched: 8. The CDR3 DNA is TGTGCCAGCAGTCACGCAGGGGGTGGAAACTATGGCTACACCTTC. Translation gives CASSHAGGGNYGYTF.

For the CDR3, the DNA is TGTGCCAGCAGTGACCCCCTGGGACTAGCGGTCGAGACCCAGTACTTC. As protein: CASSDPLGLAVETQYF. The rearrangement links TRBV6-2 or TRBV6-3 to TRBJ2-5; 11 bases line up with TRBD2. The CDR3 is 16 amino acids. V shed 5 bases, J shed 5 bases, and the junction held 10 bases outside the gene matches. Germline CDR1 and CDR2: MNHEY and SVGEGT.

This clonotype was counted only a few times. The chain carries TRBV5-6 and TRBJ2-5; tentatively, D is TRBD1 (5 bases). The germline V and J ends were trimmed by 5 bases and 0 bases, with 14 bases remaining between them. The CDR3 sequence is 15 residues long. Germline V gives CDR1 SGHDT, CDR2 YYEEEE. The CDR3 region is CASSDINRYQETQYF. The CDR3 nucleotides read TGTGCCAGCAGTGACATCAACAGGTACCAAGAGACCCAGTACTTC.

The J gene is TRBJ1-2, the V gene TRBV28; 10 bases map to TRBD1. CDR3 length: 16 residues. J was trimmed by 6 bases and V by 4 bases; bases with no gene match: 11. In germline, CDR1 is MDHEN, CDR2 SYDVKM. The CDR3 region has the DNA TGTGCCAGCAGTTCTGGAGGGACAGGGGTTTATGATGGCTACACCTTC. Translation: CASSSGGTGVYDGYTF.

Worth noting for this clonotype: The junction shows a germline mismatch at one end, possibly a read error. V and J are TRBV20-1 and TRBJ2-2, with 8 bases that match TRBD2. The CDR3 covers 14 residues. Germline V gene lookup returns CDR1 DFQATT and CDR2 SNEGSKA (reference sequence). CDR3 residues: CSARGGANTGGLFF. The CDR3 DNA follows: TGCAGTGCCCGGGGGGGCGCGAACACCGGGGGGCTGTTTTTT.

This clonotype appeared many times. The chain has TRBV7-3 and TRBJ2-7; 7 bases line up with TRBD1. Germline V gene data show CDR1 as SGHTA and CDR2 as FQGTGA. The V and J ends lost 5 bases and 0 bases, in that order; junction bases with no gene match: 4. CDR3 length: 14 residues. Written as DNA, the CDR3 is TGTGCCAGCAGCCCGACAGGGAACTCCTACGAGCAGTACTTC. Residues: CASSPTGNSYEQYF.

The DNA for the CDR3 is TGTGCCAGTGACGGAGGAGCCGGACTAGTTTATGAGCAGTTCTTC. Protein: CASDGGAGLVYEQFF. The chain uses TRBV12-3 or TRBV12-4 and TRBJ2-1; 7 bases fit TRBD2. After removal of 9 bases from V and 8 bases from J, the junction contained 16 bases not matched to a gene. This CDR3 region has 15 residues.

There are a few counts of this clonotype. This rearrangement joins TRBV29-1 to TRBJ2-5, with D perhaps matching TRBD2 (6 bases). This CDR3 is built from 13 residues. The germline CDR1 and CDR2 sequences are SQVTM and ANQGSEA. Trimming cost V 4 bases and J 11 bases, with 20 bases left between them. In DNA form, the CDR3 reads TGCAGCGTTGCGAGGGGACTTAGGAATGAGCAGTACTTC. It yields the protein CSVARGLRNEQYF.

The V call is TRBV28, the J call TRBJ2-1; 10 bases fit TRBD2. The ends lost 6 bases at V and 4 bases at J; junction bases unmatched: 3. The germline V gene encodes CDR1 MDHEN and CDR2 SYDVKM. The CDR3 contains 14 residues. CDR3 in DNA: TGTGCCAGCAGGCCAGCGGGGGGGTACAATGAGCAGTTCTTC. This sequence encodes CASRPAGGYNEQFF.

This clonotype was counted ten times or more. This rearrangement joins TRBV6-5 to TRBJ1-2, with D possibly TRBD1 on 6 matching bases. Trimming stripped 7 bases from V and 8 bases from J, with 20 bases between. The CDR3 has 14 residues. Germline CDR1 is MNHEY and CDR2 is SVGAGI. CDR3 residues: CASTGQGLYRGYTF. CDR3 DNA sequence: TGTGCCAGCACTGGGCAGGGGCTATATCGGGGCTACACCTTC.